The following is a T cell receptor beta chain sequence with its context. TCRdb reprocessed the RACE reads with MiXCR, giving one entry per CDR3 protein. The table lists a few hundred thousand distinct CDR3 sequences, approximately 7.5% of them singletons. Time point: pre-sensitization, week 0. Noted treatment: therapeutic diphenylcyclopropenone sensitization with weekly scalp DPC. Alopecia patients, 18 to 70 years old and DPC-suitable, served as donors. Germline V gene lookup returns CDR1 SGHTA and CDR2 FQGNSA. The CDR3 contains 15 residues. The V and J ends lost 0 bases and 8 bases, in that order; junction bases with no gene match: 5. This sample was taken from a study of human T cells and chemical hapten exposure. Study in general: Diagnoses of alopecia areata, totalis or universalis occurred in mostly female patients.

This clonotype originated in a man aged 18 to 29 with alopecia areata. Some clones in this sample may be carry-over from other donors' samples. The specimen comprised whole blood, sampled in connection with sensitization to the hapten diphenylcyclopropenone (DPC). The V and J genes are TRBV7-2 and TRBJ2-3; 10 positions match TRBD2. The CDR3 sequence is CASSLASGGDSTQYF. CDR3 in DNA: TGTGCCAGCAGCTTAGCGAGCGGGGGGGACAGTACGCAGTATTTT.